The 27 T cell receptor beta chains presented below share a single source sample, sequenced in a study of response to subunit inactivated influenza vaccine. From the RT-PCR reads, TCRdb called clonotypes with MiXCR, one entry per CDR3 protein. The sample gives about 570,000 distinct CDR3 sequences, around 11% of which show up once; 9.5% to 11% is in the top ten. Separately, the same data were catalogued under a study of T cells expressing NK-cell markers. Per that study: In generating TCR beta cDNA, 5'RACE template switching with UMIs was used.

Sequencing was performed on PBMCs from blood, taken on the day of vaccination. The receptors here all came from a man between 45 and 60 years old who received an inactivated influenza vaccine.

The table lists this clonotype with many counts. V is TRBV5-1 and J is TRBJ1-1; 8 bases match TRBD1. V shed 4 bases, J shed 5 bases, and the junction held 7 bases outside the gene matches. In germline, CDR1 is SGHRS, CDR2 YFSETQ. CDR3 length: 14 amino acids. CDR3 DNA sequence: TGCGCCAGCAGCGCGCGGACAGGGCAAACTGAAGCTTTCTTT. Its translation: CASSARTGQTEAFF.

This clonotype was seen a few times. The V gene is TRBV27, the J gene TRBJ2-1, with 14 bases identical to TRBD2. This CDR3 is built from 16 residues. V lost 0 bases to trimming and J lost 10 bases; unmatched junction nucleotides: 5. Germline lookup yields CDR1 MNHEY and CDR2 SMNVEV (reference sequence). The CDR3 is CASSLSRTSGRSEQFF. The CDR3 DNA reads TGTGCCAGCAGTTTATCTAGGACTAGCGGGAGGTCGGAGCAGTTCTTC.

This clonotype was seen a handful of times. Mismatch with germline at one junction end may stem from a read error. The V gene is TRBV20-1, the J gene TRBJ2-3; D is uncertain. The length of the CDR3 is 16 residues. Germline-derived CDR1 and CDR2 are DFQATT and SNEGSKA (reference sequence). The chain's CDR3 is CCARDHLNPSTDTQYF. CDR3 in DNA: TGCTGTGCTAGAGATCACCTAAACCCGAGCACAGATACGCAGTATTTT.

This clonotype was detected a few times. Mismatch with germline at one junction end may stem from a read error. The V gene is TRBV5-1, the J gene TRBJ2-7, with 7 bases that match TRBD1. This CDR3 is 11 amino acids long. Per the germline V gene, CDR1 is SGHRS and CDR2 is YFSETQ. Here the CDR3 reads CASSLDDRAVF. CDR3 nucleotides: TGCGCCAGCAGCTTGGACGACAGGGCCGTCTTC.

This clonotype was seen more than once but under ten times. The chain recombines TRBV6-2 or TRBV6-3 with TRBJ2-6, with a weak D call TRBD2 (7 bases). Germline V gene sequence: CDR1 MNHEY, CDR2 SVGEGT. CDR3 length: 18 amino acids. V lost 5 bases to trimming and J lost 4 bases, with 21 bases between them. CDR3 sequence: CASSRPSGGATGANVLTF. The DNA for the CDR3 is TGTGCCAGCAGTCGGCCCAGTGGGGGGGCTACGGGGGCCAACGTCCTGACTTTC.

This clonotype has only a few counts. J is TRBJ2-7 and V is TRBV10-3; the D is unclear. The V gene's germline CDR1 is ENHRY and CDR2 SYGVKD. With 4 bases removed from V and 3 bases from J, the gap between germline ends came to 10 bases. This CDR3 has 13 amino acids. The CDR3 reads CAISGLADYEQYF. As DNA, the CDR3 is TGTGCCATCAGTGGGCTGGCCGACTACGAGCAGTACTTC.

CDR3 protein: CASSQIRGRDGYTF. The CDR3 bases are TGTGCCAGCAGCCAAATCAGGGGGCGCGATGGCTACACCTTC. V is TRBV3-1 and J is TRBJ1-2; 8 nucleotides agree with TRBD1. The germline gives CDR1 LGHDT, CDR2 YNNKEL (reference sequence). With 2 bases clipped from V and 6 bases from J, the junction kept 5 bases outside the gene matches. The CDR3 extends over 14 amino acids.

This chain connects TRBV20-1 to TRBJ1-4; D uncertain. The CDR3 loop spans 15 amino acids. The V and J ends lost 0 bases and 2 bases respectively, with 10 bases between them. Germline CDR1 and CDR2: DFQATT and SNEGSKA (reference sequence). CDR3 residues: CSARDLGRTNEKLFF. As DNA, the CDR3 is TGCAGTGCTAGAGATCTCGGGCGGACTAATGAAAAACTGTTTTTT.

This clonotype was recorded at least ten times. Written as DNA, the CDR3 is TGTGCCAGCAGAGGGACAGGGGTGCATGAGCAGTTCTTC. Amino acids: CASRGTGVHEQFF. The rearrangement joins TRBV2 to TRBJ2-1; the match to TRBD1 covers 10 bases. Germline CDR1 SNHLY, CDR2 FYNNEI. The CDR3 is 13 residues long. The ends lost 6 bases at V and 8 bases at J; junction bases unmatched: 4.

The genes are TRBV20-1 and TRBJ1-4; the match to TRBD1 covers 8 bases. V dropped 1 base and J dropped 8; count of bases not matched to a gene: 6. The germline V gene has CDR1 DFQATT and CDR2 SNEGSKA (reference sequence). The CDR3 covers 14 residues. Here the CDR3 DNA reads TGCAGTGCTAGAGTGCAGGGGGCGAGGGAAAAACTGTTTTTT. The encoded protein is CSARVQGAREKLFF.

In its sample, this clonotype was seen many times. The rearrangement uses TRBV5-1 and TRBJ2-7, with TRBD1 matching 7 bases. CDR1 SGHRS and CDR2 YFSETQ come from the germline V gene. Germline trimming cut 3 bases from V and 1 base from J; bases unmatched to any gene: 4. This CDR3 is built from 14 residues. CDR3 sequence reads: CASSWTGLSYEQYF. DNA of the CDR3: TGCGCCAGCAGCTGGACAGGCCTGTCCTACGAGCAGTACTTC.

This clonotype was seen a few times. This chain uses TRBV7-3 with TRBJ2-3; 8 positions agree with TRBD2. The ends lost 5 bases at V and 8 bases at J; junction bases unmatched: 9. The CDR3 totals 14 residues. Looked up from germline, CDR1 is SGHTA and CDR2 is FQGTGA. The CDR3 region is CASSPTSGGGTQYF. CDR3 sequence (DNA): TGTGCCAGCAGCCCAACTTCGGGAGGGGGTACGCAGTATTTT.

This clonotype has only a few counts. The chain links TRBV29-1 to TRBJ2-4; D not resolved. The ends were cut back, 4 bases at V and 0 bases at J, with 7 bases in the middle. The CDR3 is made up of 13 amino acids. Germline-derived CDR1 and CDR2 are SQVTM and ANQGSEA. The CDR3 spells CSVVTLAKNIQYF. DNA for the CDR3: TGCAGCGTTGTTACTCTAGCCAAAAACATTCAGTACTTC.

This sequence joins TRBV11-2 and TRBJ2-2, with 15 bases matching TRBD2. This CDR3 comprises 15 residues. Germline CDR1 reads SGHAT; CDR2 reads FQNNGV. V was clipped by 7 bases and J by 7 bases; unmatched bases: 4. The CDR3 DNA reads TGTGCCAGCACCCCGGGACTAGCGGGAGGCGGGGAGCTGTTTTTT. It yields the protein CASTPGLAGGGELFF.

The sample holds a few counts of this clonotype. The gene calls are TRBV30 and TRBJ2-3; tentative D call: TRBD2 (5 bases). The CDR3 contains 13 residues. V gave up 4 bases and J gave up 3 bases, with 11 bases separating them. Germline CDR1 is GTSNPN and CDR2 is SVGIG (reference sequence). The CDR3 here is CAWKAGATDTQYF. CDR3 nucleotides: TGTGCCTGGAAGGCGGGTGCGACAGATACGCAGTATTTT.

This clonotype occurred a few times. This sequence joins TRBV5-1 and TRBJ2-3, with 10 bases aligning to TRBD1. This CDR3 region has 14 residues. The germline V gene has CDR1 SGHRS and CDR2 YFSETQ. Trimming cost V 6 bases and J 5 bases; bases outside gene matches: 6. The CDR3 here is CASTVGQGKDTQYF. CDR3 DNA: TGCGCCAGCACCGTGGGACAGGGGAAAGATACGCAGTATTTT.

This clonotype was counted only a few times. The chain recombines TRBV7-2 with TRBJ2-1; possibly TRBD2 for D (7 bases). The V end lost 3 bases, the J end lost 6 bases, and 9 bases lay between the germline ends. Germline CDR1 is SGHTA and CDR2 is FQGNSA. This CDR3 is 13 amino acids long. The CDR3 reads CASSFGGRNEQFF. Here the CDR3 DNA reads TGTGCCAGCAGCTTCGGGGGGCGCAATGAGCAGTTCTTC.

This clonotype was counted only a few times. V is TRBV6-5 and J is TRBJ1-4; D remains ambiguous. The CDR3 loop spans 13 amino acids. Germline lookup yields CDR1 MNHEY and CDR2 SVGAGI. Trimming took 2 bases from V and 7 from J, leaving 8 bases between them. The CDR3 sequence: CASSYANGEKLFF. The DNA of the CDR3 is TGTGCCAGCAGTTACGCCAACGGTGAAAAACTGTTTTTT.

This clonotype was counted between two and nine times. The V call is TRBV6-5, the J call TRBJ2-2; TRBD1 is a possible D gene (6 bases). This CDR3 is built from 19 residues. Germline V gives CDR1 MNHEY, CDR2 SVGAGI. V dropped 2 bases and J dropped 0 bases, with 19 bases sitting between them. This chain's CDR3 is CASSYAVPGDLSNTGELFF. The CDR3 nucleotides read TGTGCCAGCAGTTACGCGGTACCAGGGGATTTGTCGAACACCGGGGAGCTGTTTTTT.

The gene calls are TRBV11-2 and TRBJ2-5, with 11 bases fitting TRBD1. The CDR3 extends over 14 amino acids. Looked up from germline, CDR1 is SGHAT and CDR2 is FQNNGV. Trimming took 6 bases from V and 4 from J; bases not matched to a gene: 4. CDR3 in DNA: TGTGCCAGCAGGGGGACAGGGGGGGGAGAGACCCAGTACTTC. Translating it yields CASRGTGGGETQYF.

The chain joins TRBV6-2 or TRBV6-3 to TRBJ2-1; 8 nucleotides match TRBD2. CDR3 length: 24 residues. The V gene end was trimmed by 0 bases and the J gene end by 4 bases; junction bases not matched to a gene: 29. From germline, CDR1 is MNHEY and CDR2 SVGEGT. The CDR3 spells CASSYSEGGLGRLRSPTEYNEQFF. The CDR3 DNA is TGTGCCAGCAGTTACTCAGAAGGGGGACTAGGGAGGCTCCGGTCCCCGACAGAGTACAATGAGCAGTTCTTC.

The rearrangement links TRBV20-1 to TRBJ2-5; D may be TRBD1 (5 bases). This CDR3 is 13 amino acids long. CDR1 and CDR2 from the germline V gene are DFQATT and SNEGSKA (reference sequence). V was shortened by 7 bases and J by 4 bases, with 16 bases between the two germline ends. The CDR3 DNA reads TGCAGTGTTCCCCAGGAGCAGGGAGAGACCCAGTACTTC. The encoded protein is CSVPQEQGETQYF.

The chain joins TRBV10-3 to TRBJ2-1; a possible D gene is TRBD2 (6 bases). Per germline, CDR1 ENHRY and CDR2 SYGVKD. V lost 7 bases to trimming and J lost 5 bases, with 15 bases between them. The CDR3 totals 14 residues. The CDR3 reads CAITSGLHDNEQFF. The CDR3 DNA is TGTGCCATCACTTCGGGACTCCACGACAATGAGCAGTTCTTC.

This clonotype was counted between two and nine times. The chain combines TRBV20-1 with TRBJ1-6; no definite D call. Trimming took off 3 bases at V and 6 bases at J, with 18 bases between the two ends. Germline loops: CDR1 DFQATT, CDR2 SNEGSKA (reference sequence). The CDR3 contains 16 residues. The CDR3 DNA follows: TGCAGTGCTAGCCCCTATGTTGGCAGGACTAATTCACCCCTCCACTTT. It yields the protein CSASPYVGRTNSPLHF.

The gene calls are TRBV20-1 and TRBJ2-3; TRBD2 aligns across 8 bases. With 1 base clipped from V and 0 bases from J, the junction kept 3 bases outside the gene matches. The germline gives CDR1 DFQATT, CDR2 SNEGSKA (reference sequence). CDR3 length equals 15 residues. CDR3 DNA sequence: TGCAGTGCTAGAGGACTAGCGACTAGCACAGATACGCAGTATTTT. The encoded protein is CSARGLATSTDTQYF.

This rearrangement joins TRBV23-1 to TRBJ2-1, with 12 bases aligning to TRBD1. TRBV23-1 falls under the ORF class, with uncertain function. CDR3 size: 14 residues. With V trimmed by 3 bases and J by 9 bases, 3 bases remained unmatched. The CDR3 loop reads CASSQGQGAPEQFF. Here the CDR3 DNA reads TGCGCCAGCAGTCAGGGACAGGGGGCGCCTGAGCAGTTCTTC.

The CDR3: CASSSPLLAGTYNEQFF. DNA for the CDR3: TGTGCCAGCAGCTCCCCCTTACTAGCGGGGACTTACAATGAGCAGTTCTTC. V usage is TRBV11-1 and J usage is TRBJ2-1; 10 nucleotides line up with TRBD2. The CDR3 covers 17 residues. V trimming: 4 bases; J trimming: 4 bases; junction bases outside the gene matches: 10. CDR1 is SGHAT, CDR2 FQDESV, per germline (reference sequence).